Each of the 10 T cell receptor beta chains below was sequenced from the same sample in a study of blood T cell repertoires in COVID-19. Profiled with immunoSEQ multiplex PCR; TCRdb holds only in-frame clones, not every one. Seen here are about 250,000 clones, approximately 85% observed once, and the top ten hold about 4.1%. Sequenced input: PBMCs or T cells enriched from blood (not recorded which). The receptors come from a woman in her twenties or thirties who had recovered from COVID-19.

V gene TRBV7-2 combines with J gene TRBJ1-5; D unresolved. V was cut by 1 base and J by 9 bases, with 16 bases left in between. The CDR3 extends over 15 amino acids. Germline V lookup: CDR1 SGHTA, CDR2 FQGNSA. The DNA of the CDR3 is TGTGCCAGCAGCTTAGATCGGGCCGGGGTTGGGCCCCAGCATTTT. This encodes CASSLDRAGVGPQHF.

The V and J genes are TRBV5-6 and TRBJ2-1; the match to TRBD2 covers 14 bases. This CDR3 has 18 residues. V lost 4 bases, J lost 0 bases, and 6 bases stayed unmatched. CDR1 and CDR2 from the germline V gene are SGHDT and YYEEEE. The CDR3 coding sequence is TGTGCCAGCAGCCCCGGACTAGCGGGAGGCCCCTCCTACAATGAGCAGTTCTTC. This encodes CASSPGLAGGPSYNEQFF.

The genes are TRBV28 and TRBJ1-1; D gene uncertain. CDR1 is MDHEN and CDR2 is SYDVKM in the germline V gene. Trimming stripped 5 bases from V and 3 bases from J, with 19 bases between. The CDR3 spans 16 residues. Written as DNA, the CDR3 is TGTGCCAGCAGTCTTACTCCCGGAGGTGCGGACACTGAAGCTTTCTTT. Translating it yields CASSLTPGGADTEAFF.

V gene TRBV7-3 combines with J gene TRBJ2-1; 10 nucleotides agree with TRBD2. V lost 2 bases, J lost 7 bases, and 2 bases stayed unmatched. This CDR3 comprises 14 residues. From germline, CDR1 is SGHTA and CDR2 FQGTGA. CDR3 amino acids: CASSLLAGVNEQFF. In DNA form, the CDR3 reads TGTGCCAGCAGCTTACTAGCGGGGGTGAATGAGCAGTTCTTC.

This CDR3 reads CSVEVSGGTDTQYF. The CDR3 DNA reads as TGCAGCGTTGAGGTTAGCGGGGGCACAGATACGCAGTATTTT. J is TRBJ2-3 and V is TRBV29-1, with TRBD2 matching 8 bases. Germline trimming cut 3 bases from V and 1 base from J; bases unmatched to any gene: 3. Per germline, CDR1 SQVTM and CDR2 ANQGSEA. The CDR3 is made up of 14 amino acids.

The chain recombines TRBV5-6 with TRBJ2-5, with D possibly matching TRBD2 (5 bases). Germline lookup yields CDR1 SGHDT and CDR2 YYEEEE. CDR3 length: 14 residues. The V and J ends lost 0 bases and 4 bases respectively, with 10 bases between them. The CDR3 loop is CASSLVLVTETQYF. The CDR3 DNA reads as TGTGCCAGCAGCTTGGTACTAGTTACAGAGACCCAGTACTTC.

The V gene is TRBV10-1, the J gene TRBJ2-2; TRBD2 is a possible D gene (6 bases). Germline loops: CDR1 WNHNN, CDR2 SYGVQD (reference sequence). The germline V and J ends were trimmed by 6 bases and 1 base, with 9 bases remaining between them. The CDR3 spans 14 residues. The CDR3 loop is CASRTSRNTGELFF. In DNA, the CDR3 is TGCGCCAGCAGGACTAGTCGGAACACCGGGGAGCTGTTTTTT.

The chain couples TRBV28 to TRBJ2-5; D uncertain. V was clipped by 4 bases and J by 0 bases, with 12 bases between them. Germline V gene data show CDR1 as MDHEN and CDR2 as SYDVKM. The CDR3 is made up of 15 amino acids. DNA for the CDR3: TGTGCCAGCAGTTACGATCCAGGCAACCAAGAGACCCAGTACTTC. Translating it yields CASSYDPGNQETQYF.

This clone has a single count. The genes are TRBV3-1 (or the pseudogene TRBV3-2) and TRBJ1-2, with TRBD1 identical over 8 bases. Trimming took 4 bases from V and 6 from J; bases not matched to a gene: 13. This CDR3 comprises 16 residues. The germline CDR1 and CDR2 sequences are LGHDT and YNNKEL (reference sequence). The CDR3 loop reads CASSPTTGTGGNGYTF. The CDR3 DNA reads as TGTGCCAGCAGCCCCACGACCGGGACAGGCGGAAATGGCTACACCTTC.

V and J are TRBV6-1 and TRBJ1-1; D is uncertain. Trimming shortened V by 1 base and J by 4 bases, and 7 bases separated the two germline ends. This CDR3 is built from 13 residues. CDR1 is MNHNS, CDR2 SASEGT, per germline. The CDR3 sequence is CASSEGLLTEAFF. CDR3 DNA: TGTGCCAGCAGTGAAGGGTTACTCACTGAAGCTTTCTTT.